This T cell receptor beta chain was captured by sequencing in a study of regulatory T cells in long-lasting Graves disease. Between the trimmed V and J ends, which lost 1 base and 2 bases, there was a span of 6 bases. There are 15 residues in the CDR3. iRepertoire HTBI primers and Arm-PCR of CDR3 regions built TCR beta libraries. TCRdb analysed the multiplex PCR reads with MiXCR anew, one entry per CDR3 protein. The data show 450,000 or so distinct CDR3 sequences, less than 25% seen once. As regards this clonotype: No antigen is known for it.

Stated time point: persistent/refractory GD, antithyroid drugs over 5 years with positive TRAb. Researchers made the TCR library from RNA that was extracted from PBMCs. Notes on the study in general: TRBV28, TRBJ1-2 and TRBJ2-5 were segments that persistent disease favored.

The TCR originated in a female donor with Graves disease. The sample was peripheral blood mononuclear cells (PBMCs), taken when the disease was refractory, from a patient treated with antithyroid drugs. The chain is built from TRBV12-3 or TRBV12-4 and TRBJ2-6; TRBD2 is a possible D gene (5 bases). This chain's CDR3 is CASSLDGAGANVLTF. In DNA form, the CDR3 reads TGTGCCAGCAGTTTAGACGGGGCTGGGGCCAACGTCCTGACTTTC.